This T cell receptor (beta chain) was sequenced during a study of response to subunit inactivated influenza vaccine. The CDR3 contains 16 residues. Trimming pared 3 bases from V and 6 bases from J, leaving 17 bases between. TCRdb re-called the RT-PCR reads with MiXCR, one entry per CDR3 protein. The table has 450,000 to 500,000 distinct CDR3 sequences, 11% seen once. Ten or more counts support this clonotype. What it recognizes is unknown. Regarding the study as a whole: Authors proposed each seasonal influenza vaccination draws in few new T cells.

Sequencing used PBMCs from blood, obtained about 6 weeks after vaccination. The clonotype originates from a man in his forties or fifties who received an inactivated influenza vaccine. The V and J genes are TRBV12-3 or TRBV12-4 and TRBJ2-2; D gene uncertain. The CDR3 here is CASSLVHARPSGELFF. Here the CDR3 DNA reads TGTGCCAGCAGTTTGGTCCACGCGCGGCCCTCCGGGGAGCTGTTTTTT.